A single sample gave rise to the 10 T cell receptor beta chains below, sequenced in a study of shared clonotypes between healthy human individuals. Using immunoSEQ multiplex PCR, the repertoire was profiled, and TCRdb retains in-frame clones only, with some absent. This repertoire shows some 2,400,000 clones, nearly 97% found once; its top ten account for over 0.1%. Specimen: naive CD4+ T cells sorted from blood. As to subset: CD45RA+ positively selected. These receptors all stem from a man younger than 30 in good health.

The chain has TRBV5-1 and TRBJ2-7; 9 nucleotides align to TRBD2. Germline V gene sequence: CDR1 SGHRS, CDR2 YFSETQ. V lost 4 bases, J lost 4 bases, and 6 bases stayed unmatched. The CDR3 is 14 amino acids. The chain's CDR3 is CASSGGLAPYEQYF. The CDR3, as DNA: TGCGCCAGCAGCGGGGGACTAGCTCCGTACGAGCAGTACTTC.

This clone was counted once. V is TRBV28 and J is TRBJ1-2, with a possible D match to TRBD1 (6 bases). CDR1 is MDHEN, CDR2 SYDVKM, per germline. Trimming shortened V by 6 bases and J by 1 base, and 18 bases separated the two germline ends. The CDR3 spans 16 residues. The CDR3 nucleotides are TGTGCCAGCAGGACCACGGGGGCAGCAAATAACTATGGCTACACCTTC. This encodes CASRTTGAANNYGYTF.

V and J are TRBV10-3 and TRBJ1-5; tentatively, D is TRBD1 (6 bases). Germline-derived CDR1 and CDR2 are ENHRY and SYGVKD. Trimming left V 6 bases short and J 3 bases short, with 12 bases between. The CDR3 is 14 amino acids. Here the CDR3 reads CAISRGQINQPQHF. The CDR3 DNA sequence: TGTGCCATCAGCCGTGGACAGATCAATCAGCCCCAGCATTTT.

This clone was observed once. Other DNA sequences in the same sample also yield this CDR3. V usage is TRBV5-1 and J usage is TRBJ1-3, with D uncertain. With 0 bases removed from V and 4 bases from J, the gap between germline ends came to 8 bases. Germline CDR1 is SGHRS and CDR2 is YFSETQ. The CDR3 spans 14 residues. CDR3 sequence reads: CASSLEGGGNTIYF. The CDR3 region has the DNA TGCGCCAGCAGCTTGGAAGGAGGGGGAAACACCATATATTTT.

The CDR3 sequence is CASSFSSGANVLTF. In DNA, the CDR3 is TGTGCCAGTAGTTTTAGCTCTGGGGCCAACGTCCTGACTTTC. The rearrangement joins TRBV19 to TRBJ2-6; unclear D gene. The CDR3 length is 14 residues. Trimming removed 5 bases at V and 0 bases at J, with 5 bases between. Looked up from germline, CDR1 is LNHDA and CDR2 is SQIVND (reference sequence). Combining the CDR3 with reference TRBV19 and TRBJ2-6 gives the whole variable domain DGGITQSPKYLFRKEGQNVTLSCEQNLNHDAMYWYRQDPGQGLRLIYYSQIVNDFQKGDIAEGYSVSREKKESFPLTVTSAQKNPTAFYLCASSFSSGANVLTFGAGSRLTVL.

The chain has TRBV6-1 and TRBJ1-1, with 10 bases matching TRBD1. The CDR3 runs 15 residues. The V and J ends lost 9 bases and 4 bases, in that order; junction bases with no gene match: 11. CDR1 and CDR2 (germline): MNHNS, SASEGT. The CDR3 region is CASHRDRGMRTEAFF. The CDR3 DNA is TGTGCCAGTCACCGGGACAGGGGTATGCGCACTGAAGCTTTCTTT.

Here the CDR3 reads CASSLEGRVGELFF. The CDR3 nucleotides read TGTGCCAGCAGCTTAGAAGGGCGCGTCGGGGAGCTGTTTTTT. The V and J genes are TRBV11-2 and TRBJ2-2; D is ambiguous. V was cut by 0 bases and J by 7 bases, with 9 bases left in between. Germline V CDR1 and CDR2: SGHAT, FQNNGV. This CDR3 is 14 amino acids long.

The chain employs TRBV5-1 and TRBJ2-1; 11 bases line up with TRBD1. After removal of 4 bases from V and 4 bases from J, the junction contained 7 bases not matched to a gene. Germline lookup yields CDR1 SGHRS and CDR2 YFSETQ. The CDR3 consists of 16 residues. Written as DNA, the CDR3 is TGCGCCAGCAGCAAAGAAGGGACAGGGGGTTACAATGAGCAGTTCTTC. Protein: CASSKEGTGGYNEQFF.

This chain uses TRBV5-6 with TRBJ1-2; TRBD1 might be the D (6 bases). V shed 3 bases and J shed 4 bases, with 10 bases lying between them. In germline, CDR1 is SGHDT, CDR2 YYEEEE. The CDR3 has 13 residues. Here the CDR3 reads CASSSTGPYGYTF. The CDR3 DNA follows: TGTGCCAGCAGCTCGACAGGTCCCTATGGCTACACCTTC.

The chain combines TRBV6-5 with TRBJ2-7; TRBD2 aligns across 8 bases. The CDR3 length is 15 residues. Trimming took 5 bases from V and 2 from J; bases not matched to a gene: 8. The germline gives CDR1 MNHEY, CDR2 SVGAGI. The CDR3 nucleotides read TGTGCCAGCAGTCCCGTAGCGGGGTTTACCTACGAGCAGTACTTC. It encodes CASSPVAGFTYEQYF.